A selection of T cell receptor beta chains follows, all from one sample in a study of T cell changes during pregnancy in multiple sclerosis. TCRdb's table, derived via immunoSEQ multiplex PCR, lists solely in-frame clones and lacks some. The sample contains 35,000 to 45,000 clones, approximately 92% of which appear only once. The specimen comprised CD4+ T cells from peripheral blood mononuclear cells, sampled in the second trimester of pregnancy. These receptors all stem from a female donor in good health, enrolled as a control in a pregnancy study. The CDR3 runs from the conserved cysteine through the conserved F or W. The D gene is left open where the match is weak. Clone size is stated in some rows and not others, as once, few, many or a class when expanded.

CDR3,DNA,J,D,size,V
CAIGGQGAGTSKFF,TGTGCCATCGGTGGGCAGGGCGCAGGGACTAGCAAGTTCTTC,TRBJ2-1,TRBD2,.,TRBV19
CAWSVRGAGNTEAFF,TGTGCCTGGAGTGTACGGGGGGCCGGTAACACTGAAGCTTTCTTT,TRBJ1-1,.,.,TRBV30
CASSRYREAYNEQFF,TGTGCCAGCTCGCGATACAGGGAAGCTTACAATGAGCAGTTCTTC,TRBJ2-1,.,.,TRBV18
CASNRGRGHEQYF,TGTGCCAGTAACAGGGGCCGGGGCCACGAGCAGTACTTC,TRBJ2-7,TRBD1,.,TRBV2
CASPTSGSVNEQFF,TGTGCCAGCCCCACTAGCGGGAGTGTAAATGAGCAGTTCTTC,TRBJ2-1,TRBD2,.,TRBV2
CASSETTGYEQYF,TGTGCCAGCTCAGAAACGACAGGCTACGAGCAGTACTTC,TRBJ2-7,.,.,TRBV18
CAISDMSGGDPWDEQFF,TGTGCCATCAGTGACATGAGTGGCGGGGACCCCTGGGATGAGCAGTTCTTC,TRBJ2-1,.,.,TRBV10-3
CASKRGLASNEQFF,TGTGCCAGCAAGAGGGGACTAGCGAGCAATGAGCAGTTCTTC,TRBJ2-1,TRBD2,.,TRBV28
CSVEKQGVTYNEQFF,TGCAGCGTTGAAAAACAGGGGGTAACCTACAATGAGCAGTTCTTC,TRBJ2-1,TRBD1,.,TRBV29-1
CASSSRGGTDTQYF,TGTGCCAGCAGCTCGCGGGGAGGCACAGATACGCAGTATTTT,TRBJ2-3,.,.,TRBV7-6
CASSGGTSPSTDTQYF,TGCGCCAGCAGCGGAGGGACTAGCCCGAGCACAGATACGCAGTATTTT,TRBJ2-3,TRBD2,.,TRBV5-1
CASSLPDRGWGSYEQYF,TGTGCCAGCAGCTTACCGGACAGGGGATGGGGGTCCTACGAGCAGTACTTC,TRBJ2-7,TRBD1,.,TRBV7-9
CASSPTGPAGSYEQYF,TGTGCCAGCAGTCCTACCGGGCCAGCGGGATCCTACGAGCAGTACTTC,TRBJ2-7,TRBD2,.,TRBV28
CASSQLGAGNTIYF,TGTGCCAGCAGCCAACTGGGAGCTGGAAACACCATATATTTT,TRBJ1-3,.,once,TRBV4-2